This paragraph covers one T cell receptor beta chain sequence. This specimen comes from a study of cytomegalovirus exposure and HLA in healthy donors. A multiplex PCR was run with 60 Vbeta primers and 13 Jbeta primers. Measured with immunoSEQ multiplex PCR; TCRdb has only the in-frame clones, and not every one. Among approximately 140,000 clones, 70% to 80% were seen once, and the ten largest hold around 3.1%. Trimming removed 4 bases at V and 3 bases at J, with 17 bases between. Germline V CDR1 and CDR2: SGDLS, YYNGEE. There are 15 residues in the CDR3. Input material: PBMCs. The receptor comes from a female donor in good health and CMV-seronegative. The chain employs TRBV9 and TRBJ2-7; D is possibly TRBD2 (5 bases). CDR3 bases: TGTGCCAGCAGCTTTAAGGCGGGTGAGGGCTACGAGCAGTACTTC. Protein sequence: CASSFKAGEGYEQYF.